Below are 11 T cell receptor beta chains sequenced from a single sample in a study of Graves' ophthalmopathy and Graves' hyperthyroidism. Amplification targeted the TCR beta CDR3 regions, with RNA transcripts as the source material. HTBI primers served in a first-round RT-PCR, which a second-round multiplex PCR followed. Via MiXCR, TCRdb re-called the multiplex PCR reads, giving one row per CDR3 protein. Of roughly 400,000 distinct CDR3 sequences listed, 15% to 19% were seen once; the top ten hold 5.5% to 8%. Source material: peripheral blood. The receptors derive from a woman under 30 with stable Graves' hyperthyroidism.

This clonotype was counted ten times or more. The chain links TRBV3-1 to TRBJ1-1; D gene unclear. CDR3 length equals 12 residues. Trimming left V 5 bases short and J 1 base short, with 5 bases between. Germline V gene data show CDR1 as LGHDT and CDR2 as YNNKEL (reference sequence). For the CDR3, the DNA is TGTGCCAGCAGCGACAAGAACACTGAAGCTTTCTTT. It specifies CASSDKNTEAFF. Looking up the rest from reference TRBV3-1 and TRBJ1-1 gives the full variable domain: DTAVSQTPKYLVTQMGNDKSIKCEQNLGHDTMYWYKQDSKKFLKIMFSYNNKELIINETVPNRFSPKSPDKAHLNLHINSLELGDSAVYFCASSDKNTEAFFGQGTRLTVV.

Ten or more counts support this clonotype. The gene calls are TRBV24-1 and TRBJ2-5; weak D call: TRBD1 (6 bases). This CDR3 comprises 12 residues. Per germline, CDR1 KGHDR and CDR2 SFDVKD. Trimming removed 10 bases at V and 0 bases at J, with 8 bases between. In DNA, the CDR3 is TGTGCCACAGGGGGATACCAAGAGACCCAGTACTTC. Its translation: CATGGYQETQYF.

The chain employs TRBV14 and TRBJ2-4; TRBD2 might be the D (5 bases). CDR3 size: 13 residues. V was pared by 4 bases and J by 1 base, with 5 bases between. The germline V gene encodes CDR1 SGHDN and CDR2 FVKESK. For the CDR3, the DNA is TGTGCCAGCAGCCGAGGGGCCAAAAACATTCAGTACTTC. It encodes CASSRGAKNIQYF.

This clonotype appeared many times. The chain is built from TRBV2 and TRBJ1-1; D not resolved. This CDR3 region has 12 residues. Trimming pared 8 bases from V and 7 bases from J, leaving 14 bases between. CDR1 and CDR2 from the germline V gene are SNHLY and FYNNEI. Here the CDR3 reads CASGQSSVEAFF. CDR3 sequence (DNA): TGTGCCAGCGGTCAAAGTTCGGTTGAAGCTTTCTTT. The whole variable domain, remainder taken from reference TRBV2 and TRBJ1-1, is EPEVTQTPSHQVTQMGQEVILRCVPISNHLYFYWYRQILGQKVEFLVSFYNNEISEKSEIFDDQFSVERPDGSNFTLKIRSTKLEDSAMYFCASGQSSVEAFFGQGTRLTVV.

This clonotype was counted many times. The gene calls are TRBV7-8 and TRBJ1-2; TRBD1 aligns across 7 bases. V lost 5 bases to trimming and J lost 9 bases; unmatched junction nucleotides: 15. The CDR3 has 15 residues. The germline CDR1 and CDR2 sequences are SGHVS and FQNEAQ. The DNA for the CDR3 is TGTGCCAGCAGCCCAACGGACAGGAGGAGGGGGAGCTACACCTTC. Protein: CASSPTDRRRGSYTF.

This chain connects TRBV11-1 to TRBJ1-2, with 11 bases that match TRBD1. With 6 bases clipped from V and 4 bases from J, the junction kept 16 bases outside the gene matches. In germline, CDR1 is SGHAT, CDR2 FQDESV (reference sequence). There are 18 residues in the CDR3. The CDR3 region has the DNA TGTGCCAGCAGTTCGGGACGGACAGGGGGCAAGATAGGCTATGGCTACACCTTC. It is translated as CASSSGRTGGKIGYGYTF.

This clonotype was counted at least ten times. CDR3 DNA: TGTGCCAGCTCACCACAGCCAGGCTTCTATGGCTACACCTTC. Its protein product is CASSPQPGFYGYTF. This chain uses TRBV18 with TRBJ1-2; D uncertain. V lost 1 base to trimming and J lost 4 bases, with 10 bases between them. The germline gives CDR1 KGHSH, CDR2 LQKENI. This CDR3 spans 14 amino acids.

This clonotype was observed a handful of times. The CDR3 DNA is TGTGCCATCAGTGTAGGGGGGACTGATTCACCCCTCCACTTT. Translation gives CAISVGGTDSPLHF. The chain joins TRBV10-3 to TRBJ1-6; D is possibly TRBD1 (6 bases). Germline-derived CDR1 and CDR2 are ENHRY and SYGVKD. V lost 4 bases, J lost 8 bases, and 12 bases lay in between. The CDR3 totals 14 residues.

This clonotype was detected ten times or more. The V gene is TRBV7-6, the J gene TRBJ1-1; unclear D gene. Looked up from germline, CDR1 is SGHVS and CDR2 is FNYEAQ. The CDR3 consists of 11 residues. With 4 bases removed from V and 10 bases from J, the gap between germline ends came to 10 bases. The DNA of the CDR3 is TGTGCCAGCAGCTCAGGAGTTCGAGCTTTCTTT. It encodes CASSSGVRAFF. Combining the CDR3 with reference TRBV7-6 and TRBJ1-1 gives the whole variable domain GAGVSQSPRYKVTKRGQDVALRCDPISGHVSLYWYRQALGQGPEFLTYFNYEAQQDKSGLPNDRFSAERPEGSISTLTIQRTEQRDSAMYRCASSSGVRAFFGQGTRLTVV.

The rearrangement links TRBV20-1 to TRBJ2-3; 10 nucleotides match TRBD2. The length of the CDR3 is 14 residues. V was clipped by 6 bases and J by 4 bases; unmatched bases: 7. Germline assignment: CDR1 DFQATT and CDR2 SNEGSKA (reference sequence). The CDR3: CSASRSGGADTQYF. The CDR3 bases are TGCAGTGCCTCCCGCAGCGGGGGGGCAGATACGCAGTATTTT.

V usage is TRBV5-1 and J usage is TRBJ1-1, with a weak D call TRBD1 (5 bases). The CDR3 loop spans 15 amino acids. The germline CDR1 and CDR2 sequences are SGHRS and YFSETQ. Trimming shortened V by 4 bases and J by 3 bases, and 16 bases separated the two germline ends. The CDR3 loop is CASSLAGGKDTEAFF. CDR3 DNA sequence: TGCGCCAGCAGCCTGGCCGGGGGAAAGGACACTGAAGCTTTCTTT.